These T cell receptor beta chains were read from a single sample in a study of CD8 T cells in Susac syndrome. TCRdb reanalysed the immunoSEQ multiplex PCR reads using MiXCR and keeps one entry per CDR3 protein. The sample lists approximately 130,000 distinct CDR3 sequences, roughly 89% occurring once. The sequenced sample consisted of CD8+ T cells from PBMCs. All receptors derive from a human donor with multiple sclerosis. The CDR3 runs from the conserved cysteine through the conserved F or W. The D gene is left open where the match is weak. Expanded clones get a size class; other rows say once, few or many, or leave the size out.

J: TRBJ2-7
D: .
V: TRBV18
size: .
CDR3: CASSPPGGGAIEQYF
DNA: TGTGCCAGCTCACCACCGGGAGGGGGCGCAATCGAGCAGTACTTC

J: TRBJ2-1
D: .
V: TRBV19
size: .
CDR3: CASSIVGQYSYNEQFF
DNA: TGTGCCAGTAGTATAGTGGGGCAGTACTCCTACAATGAGCAGTTCTTC

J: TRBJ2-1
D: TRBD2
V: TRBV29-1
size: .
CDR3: CSVTGLAMPNEQFF
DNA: TGCAGCGTCACGGGACTAGCAATGCCCAATGAGCAGTTCTTC

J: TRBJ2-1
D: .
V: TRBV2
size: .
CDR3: CASSEPSYNEQFF
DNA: TGTGCCAGCAGTGAGCCTTCCTACAATGAGCAGTTCTTC

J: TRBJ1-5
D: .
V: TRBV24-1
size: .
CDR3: CATSDGLSGSQPQHF
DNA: TGTGCCACCAGTGATGGACTCTCCGGGAGTCAGCCCCAGCATTTT

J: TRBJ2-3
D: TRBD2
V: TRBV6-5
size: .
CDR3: CASSYGAGVSTDTQYF
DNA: TGTGCCAGCAGTTACGGGGCGGGAGTGAGCACAGATACGCAGTATTTT

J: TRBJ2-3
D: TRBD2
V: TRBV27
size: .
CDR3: CASSPHLRESPDTQYF
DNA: TGTGCCAGCAGTCCTCACTTGCGGGAGAGTCCAGATACGCAGTATTTT

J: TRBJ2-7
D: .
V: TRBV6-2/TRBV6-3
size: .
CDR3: CASSYTVYYEQYF
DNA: TGTGCCAGCAGTTACACGGTCTACTACGAGCAGTACTTC

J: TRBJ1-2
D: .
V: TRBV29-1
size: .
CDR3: CSGLGDLYGYTF
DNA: TGCAGCGGTCTAGGGGACCTCTATGGCTACACCTTC

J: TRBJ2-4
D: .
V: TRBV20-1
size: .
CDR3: CSALTPAAKNIQYF
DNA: TGCAGTGCTCTCACCCCGGCGGCCAAAAACATTCAGTACTTC

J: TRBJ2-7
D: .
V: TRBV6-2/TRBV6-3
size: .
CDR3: CASSWDGSYYEQYF
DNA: TGTGCCAGCTCTTGGGACGGCTCCTACTACGAGCAGTACTTC

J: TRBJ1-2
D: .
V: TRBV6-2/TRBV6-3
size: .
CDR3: CASSYGNFYGYTF
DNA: TGTGCCAGCAGTTACGGGAATTTCTATGGCTACACCTTC

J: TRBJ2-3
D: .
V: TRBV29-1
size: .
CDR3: CSVVSSTDTQYF
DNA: TGCAGCGTCGTGTCTAGCACAGATACGCAGTATTTT

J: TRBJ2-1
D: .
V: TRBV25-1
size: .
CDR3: CASSDPLGDEQFF
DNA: TGTGCCAGCAGTGACCCCTTAGGCGATGAGCAGTTCTTC

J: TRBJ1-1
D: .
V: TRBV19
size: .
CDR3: CASRYTNTEAFF
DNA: TGTGCCAGTAGATATACAAATACTGAAGCTTTCTTT

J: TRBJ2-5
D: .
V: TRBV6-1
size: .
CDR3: CASSRGFGETQYF
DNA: TGTGCCAGCAGTAGGGGGTTCGGGGAGACCCAGTACTTC

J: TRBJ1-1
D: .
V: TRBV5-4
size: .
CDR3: CASSAVSEAFF
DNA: TGTGCCAGCAGCGCCGTCAGTGAAGCTTTCTTT

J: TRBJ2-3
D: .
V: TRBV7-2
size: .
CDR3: CASSLLGGSTDTQYF
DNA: TGTGCCAGCAGCTTATTAGGAGGTAGCACAGATACGCAGTATTTT

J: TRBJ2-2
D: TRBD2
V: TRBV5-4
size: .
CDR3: CASSVGLGRDTGELFF
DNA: TGTGCCAGCAGCGTTGGGCTCGGGAGGGACACCGGGGAGCTGTTTTTT

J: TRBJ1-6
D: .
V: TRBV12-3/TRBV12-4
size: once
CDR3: CASRRDTNSPLHF
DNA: TGTGCCAGCAGGCGAGACACGAATTCACCCCTCCACTTT

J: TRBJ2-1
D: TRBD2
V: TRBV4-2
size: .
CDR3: CASSQALGLAGEHEQFF
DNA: TGTGCCAGCAGCCAAGCATTAGGGCTAGCGGGAGAACATGAGCAGTTCTTC

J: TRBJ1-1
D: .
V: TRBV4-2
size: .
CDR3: CASSQDPTLNTEAFF
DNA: TGTGCCAGCAGCCAAGATCCCACGTTGAACACTGAAGCTTTCTTT

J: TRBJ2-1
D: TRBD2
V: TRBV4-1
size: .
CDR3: CASSQEAAGDEQFF
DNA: TGCGCCAGCAGCCAAGAGGCAGCGGGAGACGAGCAGTTCTTC

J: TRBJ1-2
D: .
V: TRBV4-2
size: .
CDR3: CASSQVQESNYGYTF
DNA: TGTGCCAGCAGCCAAGTCCAGGAAAGTAACTATGGCTACACCTTC

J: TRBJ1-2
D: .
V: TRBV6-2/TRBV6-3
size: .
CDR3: CASSYSAGGHYGYTF
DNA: TGTGCCAGCAGTTACTCGGCAGGAGGGCACTATGGCTACACCTTC

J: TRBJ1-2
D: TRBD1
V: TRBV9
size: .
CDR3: CASSGWTGLYGYTF
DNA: TGTGCCAGCAGCGGGTGGACAGGACTCTATGGCTACACCTTC

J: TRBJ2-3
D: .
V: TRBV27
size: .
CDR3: CASVSSTDTQYF
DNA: TGTGCCAGCGTCTCTAGCACAGATACGCAGTATTTT

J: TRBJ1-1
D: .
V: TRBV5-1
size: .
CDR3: CASSDLTNTEAFF
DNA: TGCGCCAGCAGCGACCTGACGAACACTGAAGCTTTCTTT

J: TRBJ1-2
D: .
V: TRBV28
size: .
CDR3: CASSLGPPSYGYTF
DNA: TGTGCCAGCAGTTTAGGTCCCCCATCCTATGGCTACACCTTC

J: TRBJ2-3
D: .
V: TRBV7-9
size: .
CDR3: CASSLVGSDWGEAQYF
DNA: TGTGCCAGCAGCTTAGTCGGAAGCGACTGGGGCGAGGCGCAGTATTTT

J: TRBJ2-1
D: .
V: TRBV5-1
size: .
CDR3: CASGPVIADYNEQFF
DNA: TGCGCCAGCGGCCCAGTGATAGCGGATTACAATGAGCAGTTCTTC

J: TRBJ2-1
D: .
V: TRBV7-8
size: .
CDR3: CASSLWEQEQFF
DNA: TGTGCCAGCAGCTTATGGGAGCAGGAGCAGTTCTTC